Following are 3 T cell receptor beta chains from one sample sequenced in a study of PD-1 blockade in classical Hodgkin lymphoma. Some clones are missing from TCRdb's copy, which holds only in-frame ones; the method was immunoSEQ multiplex PCR. The data show 25,000 to 35,000 clones, about 88% seen once. This sample's time point: newly diagnosed, previously untreated cHL patient sample. Magnetic negative selection was used to purify CD4+ T cells from thawed PBMCs. The source material was CD4+ T cells from blood. These receptor sequences come from a human donor with classical Hodgkin lymphoma.

The chain recombines TRBV29-1 with TRBJ1-5; 9 positions match TRBD1. The trim removed 4 bases at V and 7 bases at J, leaving 2 bases unmatched. Looked up from germline, CDR1 is SQVTM and CDR2 is ANQGSEA. This CDR3 comprises 12 residues. CDR3: CSVGQGGQPQHF. The CDR3 nucleotides read TGCAGCGTTGGACAGGGGGGACAGCCCCAGCATTTT.

The chain couples TRBV18 to TRBJ1-1; the D is unclear. Trimming took off 3 bases at V and 11 bases at J, with 16 bases between the two ends. From germline, CDR1 is KGHSH and CDR2 LQKENI. The CDR3 loop spans 13 amino acids. CDR3 sequence (DNA): TGTGCCAGCTCACCCCAGAGTGATATCGAGGCTTTCTTT. As protein: CASSPQSDIEAFF.

The chain links TRBV7-9 to TRBJ2-5, with D maybe TRBD1 (5 bases). CDR3 length equals 15 residues. The V end was cut by 2 bases, the J end by 4 bases, with 14 bases between. The germline gives CDR1 SEHNR, CDR2 FQNEAQ (reference sequence). This chain's CDR3 is CASSLRVGLRETQYF. The CDR3 DNA reads TGTGCCAGCAGCTTACGGGTGGGGCTTCGAGAGACCCAGTACTTC.